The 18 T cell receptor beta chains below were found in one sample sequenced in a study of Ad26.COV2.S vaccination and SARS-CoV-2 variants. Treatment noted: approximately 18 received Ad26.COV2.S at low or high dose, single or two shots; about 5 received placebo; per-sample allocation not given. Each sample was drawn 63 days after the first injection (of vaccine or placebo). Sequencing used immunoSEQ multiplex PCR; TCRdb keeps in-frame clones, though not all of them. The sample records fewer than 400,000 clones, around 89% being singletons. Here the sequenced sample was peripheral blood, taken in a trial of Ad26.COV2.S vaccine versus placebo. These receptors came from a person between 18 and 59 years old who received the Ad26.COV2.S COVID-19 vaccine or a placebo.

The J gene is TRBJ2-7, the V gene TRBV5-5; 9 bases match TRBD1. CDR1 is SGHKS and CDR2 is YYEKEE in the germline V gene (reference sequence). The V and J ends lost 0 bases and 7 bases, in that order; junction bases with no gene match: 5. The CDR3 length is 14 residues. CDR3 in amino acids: CASSLEQGALEQYF. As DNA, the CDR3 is TGTGCCAGCAGCTTGGAACAGGGGGCGCTTGAGCAGTACTTC. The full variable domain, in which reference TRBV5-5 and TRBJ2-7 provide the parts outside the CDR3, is DAGVTQSPTHLIKTRGQQVTLRCSPISGHKSVSWYQQVLGQGPQFIFQYYEKEERGRGNFPDRFSARQFPNYSSELNVNALLLGDSALYLCASSLEQGALEQYFGPGTRLTVT.

The CDR3, as DNA: TGTGCCAGCAGCTCACAGGGGTACGAGCAGTACTTC. It codes for CASSSQGYEQYF. This chain links TRBV11-3 with TRBJ2-7; 7 nucleotides agree with TRBD1. Germline V gives CDR1 SGHNT, CDR2 YENEEA. V lost 4 bases to trimming and J lost 4 bases; unmatched junction nucleotides: 1. This CDR3 is 12 amino acids long.

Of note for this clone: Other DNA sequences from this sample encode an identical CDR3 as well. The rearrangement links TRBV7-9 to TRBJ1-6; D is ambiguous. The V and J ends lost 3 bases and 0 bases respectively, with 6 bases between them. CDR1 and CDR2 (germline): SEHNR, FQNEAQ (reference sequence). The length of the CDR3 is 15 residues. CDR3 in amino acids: CASSLGSSYNSPLHF. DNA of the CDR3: TGTGCCAGCAGCTTGGGCAGCTCCTATAATTCACCCCTCCACTTT.

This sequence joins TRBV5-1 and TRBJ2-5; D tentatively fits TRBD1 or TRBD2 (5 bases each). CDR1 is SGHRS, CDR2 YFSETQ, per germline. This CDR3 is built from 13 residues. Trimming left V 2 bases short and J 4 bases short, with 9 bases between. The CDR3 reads CASSFGAAETQYF. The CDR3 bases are TGCGCCAGCAGCTTCGGGGCAGCAGAGACCCAGTACTTC.

For the CDR3, the DNA is TGTGCCAGCAGTTTCTACGGACGTAATAATTCACCCCTCCACTTT. Translated: CASSFYGRNNSPLHF. The chain has TRBV28 and TRBJ1-6, with D unclear. The CDR3 is 15 amino acids. The V gene lost 3 bases and the J gene lost 5 bases, with 11 bases spanning the gap. The germline CDR1 and CDR2 sequences are MDHEN and SYDVKM.

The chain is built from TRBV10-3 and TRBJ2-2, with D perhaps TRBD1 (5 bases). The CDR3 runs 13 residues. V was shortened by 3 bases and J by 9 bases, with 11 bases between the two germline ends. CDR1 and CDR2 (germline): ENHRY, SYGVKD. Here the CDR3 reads CAISEGRQWELFF. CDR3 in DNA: TGTGCCATCAGTGAAGGGCGACAGTGGGAGCTGTTTTTT.

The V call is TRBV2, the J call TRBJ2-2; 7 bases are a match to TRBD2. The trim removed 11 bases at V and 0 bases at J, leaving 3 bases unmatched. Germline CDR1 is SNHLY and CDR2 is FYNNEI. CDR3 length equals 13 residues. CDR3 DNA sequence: TGTGCCGCCGGGGGGACGAACACCGGGGAGCTGTTTTTT. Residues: CAAGGTNTGELFF.

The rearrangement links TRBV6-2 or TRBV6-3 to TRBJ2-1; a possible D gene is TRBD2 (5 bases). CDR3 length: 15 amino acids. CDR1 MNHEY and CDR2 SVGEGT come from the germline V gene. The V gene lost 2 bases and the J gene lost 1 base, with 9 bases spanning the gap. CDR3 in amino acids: CASSYRTGSYNEQFF. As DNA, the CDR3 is TGTGCCAGCAGTTACCGTACGGGATCCTACAATGAGCAGTTCTTC.

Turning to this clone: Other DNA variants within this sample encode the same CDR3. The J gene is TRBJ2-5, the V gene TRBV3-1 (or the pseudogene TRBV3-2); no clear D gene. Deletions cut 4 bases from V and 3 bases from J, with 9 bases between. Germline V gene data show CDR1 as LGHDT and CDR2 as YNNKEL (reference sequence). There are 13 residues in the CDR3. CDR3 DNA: TGTGCCAGCAGCCTTAGAGGAGAAGAGACCCAGTACTTC. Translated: CASSLRGEETQYF.

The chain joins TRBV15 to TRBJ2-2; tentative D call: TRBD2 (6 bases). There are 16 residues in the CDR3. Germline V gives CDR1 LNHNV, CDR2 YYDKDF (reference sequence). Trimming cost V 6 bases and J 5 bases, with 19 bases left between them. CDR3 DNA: TGTGCCACCAGAACTGGTCTCATCGGGAGTACCGGGGAGCTGTTTTTT. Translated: CATRTGLIGSTGELFF.

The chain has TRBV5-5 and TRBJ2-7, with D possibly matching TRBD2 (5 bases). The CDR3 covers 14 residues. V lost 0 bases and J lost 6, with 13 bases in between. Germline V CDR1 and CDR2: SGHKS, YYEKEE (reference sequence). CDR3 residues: CASSLVVGVGEQYF. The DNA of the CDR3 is TGTGCCAGCAGCTTGGTGGTCGGGGTAGGCGAGCAGTACTTC.

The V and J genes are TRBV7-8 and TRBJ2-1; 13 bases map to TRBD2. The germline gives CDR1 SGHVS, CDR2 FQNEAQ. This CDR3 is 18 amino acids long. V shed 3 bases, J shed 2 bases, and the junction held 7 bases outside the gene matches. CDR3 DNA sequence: TGTGCCAGCAGCTTTTTTTCCGGGACTAGCGGGGCCTACAATGAGCAGTTCTTC. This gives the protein CASSFFSGTSGAYNEQFF.

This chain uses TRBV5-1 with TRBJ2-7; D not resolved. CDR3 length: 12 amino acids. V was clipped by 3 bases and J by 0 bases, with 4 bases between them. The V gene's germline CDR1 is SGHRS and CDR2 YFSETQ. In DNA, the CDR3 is TGCGCCAGCAGCTCTCTCTCCTACGAGCAGTACTTC. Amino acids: CASSSLSYEQYF.

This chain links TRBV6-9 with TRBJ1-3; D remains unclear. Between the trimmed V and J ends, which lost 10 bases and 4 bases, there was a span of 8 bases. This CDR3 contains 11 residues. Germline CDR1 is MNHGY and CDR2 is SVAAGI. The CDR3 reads CAKRQGNTIYF. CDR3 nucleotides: TGTGCCAAGCGGCAGGGAAACACCATATATTTT.

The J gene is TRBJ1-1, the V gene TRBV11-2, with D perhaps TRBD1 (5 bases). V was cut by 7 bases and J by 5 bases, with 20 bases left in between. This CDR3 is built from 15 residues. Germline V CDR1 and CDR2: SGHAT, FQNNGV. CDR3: CASTPEQTWGTEAFF. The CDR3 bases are TGTGCCAGCACCCCAGAACAGACTTGGGGGACTGAAGCTTTCTTT.

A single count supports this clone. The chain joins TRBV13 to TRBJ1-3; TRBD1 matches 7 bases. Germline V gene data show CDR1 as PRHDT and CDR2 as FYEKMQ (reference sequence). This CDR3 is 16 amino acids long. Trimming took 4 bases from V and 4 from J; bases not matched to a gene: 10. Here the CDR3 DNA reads TGTGCCAGCAGCTACCGGACAGGAGGGCTCGGAAACACCATATATTTT. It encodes CASSYRTGGLGNTIYF. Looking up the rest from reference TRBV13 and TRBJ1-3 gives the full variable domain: AAGVIQSPRHLIKEKRETATLKCYPIPRHDTVYWYQQGPGQDPQFLISFYEKMQSDKGSIPDRFSAQQFSDYHSELNMSSLELGDSALYFCASSYRTGGLGNTIYFGEGSWLTVV.

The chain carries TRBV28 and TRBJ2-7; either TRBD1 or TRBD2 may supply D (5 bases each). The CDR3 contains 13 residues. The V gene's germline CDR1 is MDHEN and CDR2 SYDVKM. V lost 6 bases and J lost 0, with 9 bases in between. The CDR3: CASSGDPSYEQYF. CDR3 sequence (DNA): TGTGCCAGCAGCGGGGACCCCTCCTACGAGCAGTACTTC.

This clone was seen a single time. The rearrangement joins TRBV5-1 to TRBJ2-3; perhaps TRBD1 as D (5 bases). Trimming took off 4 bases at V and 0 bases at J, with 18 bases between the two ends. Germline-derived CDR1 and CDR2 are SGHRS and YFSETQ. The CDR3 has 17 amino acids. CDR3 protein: CASSPTPDRPSTDTQYF. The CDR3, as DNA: TGCGCCAGCAGCCCCACCCCCGACAGACCTAGCACAGATACGCAGTATTTT.